These 9 T cell receptor beta chains originate from one sample sequenced in a study of long-term antiretroviral therapy in people with HIV. The assay used was immunoSEQ (version v3.0), run at survey level. Sequencing used immunoSEQ multiplex PCR; TCRdb keeps in-frame clones, though not all of them. The top ten hold 4% of the sample, which has tens of thousands of clones, 86% seen once. The input for sequencing was unsorted PBMCs, taken 1.2 years after starting antiretroviral therapy. Receptors originate from a woman aged 45-60 years with HIV.

The chain employs TRBV6-5 and TRBJ1-1; TRBD1 agrees at 8 bases. V dropped 6 bases and J dropped 11; count of bases not matched to a gene: 8. Germline-derived CDR1 and CDR2 are MNHEY and SVGAGI. This CDR3 contains 12 residues. The CDR3 nucleotides are TGTGCCAGCAGCACTTCGACAGGGGTGGCTTTCTTT. It yields the protein CASSTSTGVAFF.

V usage is TRBV30 and J usage is TRBJ2-1; tentatively, D is TRBD2 (5 bases). The CDR3 loop spans 15 amino acids. V was pared by 7 bases and J by 0 bases, with 16 bases between. CDR1 is GTSNPN, CDR2 SVGIG, per germline (reference sequence). CDR3 loop: CASVGERSSYNEQFF. For the CDR3, the DNA is TGTGCCTCCGTCGGGGAGCGGAGCTCCTACAATGAGCAGTTCTTC.

The genes are TRBV7-2 and TRBJ2-2, with D possibly TRBD2 on 6 matching bases. V lost 3 bases and J lost 2, with 10 bases in between. The CDR3 totals 15 residues. Germline V CDR1 and CDR2: SGHTA, FQGNSA. CDR3 DNA sequence: TGTGCCAGCAGCTTGGGGAGGTTTAACACCGGGGAGCTGTTTTTT. As protein: CASSLGRFNTGELFF. Looking up the rest from reference TRBV7-2 and TRBJ2-2 gives the full variable domain: GAGVSQSPSNKVTEKGKDVELRCDPISGHTALYWYRQSLGQGLEFLIYFQGNSAPDKSGLPSDRFSAERTGGSVSTLTIQRTQQEDSAVYLCASSLGRFNTGELFFGEGSRLTVL.

This chain connects TRBV5-1 to TRBJ2-2; no clear D. The V gene lost 5 bases and the J gene lost 2 bases, with 13 bases spanning the gap. This CDR3 comprises 15 residues. Germline-derived CDR1 and CDR2 are SGHRS and YFSETQ. The CDR3 DNA reads TGCGCCAGCAGGTTTGTGGTCAGTAACACCGGGGAGCTGTTTTTT. Translation: CASRFVVSNTGELFF.

The V and J genes are TRBV9 and TRBJ2-2; 7 nucleotides align to TRBD1. The V segment lost 4 bases and the J segment 1 base; nucleotides outside the gene matches: 4. This CDR3 has 15 amino acids. Germline V gene lookup returns CDR1 SGDLS and CDR2 YYNGEE. The CDR3 protein is CASSHRGQNTGELFF. CDR3 in DNA: TGTGCCAGCAGCCACAGGGGCCAGAACACCGGGGAGCTGTTTTTT.

This clone was detected once. The V gene is TRBV5-6, the J gene TRBJ2-1; D is possibly TRBD1 (6 bases). CDR1 and CDR2 (germline): SGHDT, YYEEEE. Trimming took off 1 base at V and 1 base at J, with 12 bases between the two ends. The CDR3 consists of 16 residues. The CDR3 spells CASSLWATGSYNEQFF. The CDR3 DNA follows: TGTGCCAGCAGCTTGTGGGCTACAGGGTCCTACAATGAGCAGTTCTTC.

CDR3: CSLRGTSYNEQFF. For the CDR3, the DNA is TGCAGCCTTCGGGGTACCTCCTACAATGAGCAGTTCTTC. The rearrangement uses TRBV29-1 and TRBJ2-1; D perhaps matches TRBD2 (5 bases). V was pared by 8 bases and J by 0 bases, with 11 bases between. Germline-derived CDR1 and CDR2 are SQVTM and ANQGSEA. There are 13 residues in the CDR3.

CDR3 protein: CASSLVQAHSYNSPLHF. The CDR3 DNA reads TGTGCCAGCAGCTTGGTACAGGCCCATTCCTATAATTCACCCCTCCACTTT. V gene TRBV5-4 combines with J gene TRBJ1-6; D possibly corresponds to TRBD1 (5 bases). Germline loops: CDR1 SGHNT, CDR2 YYREEE (reference sequence). V lost 0 bases to trimming and J lost 1 base, with 11 bases between them. This CDR3 comprises 17 residues.

V is TRBV5-4 and J is TRBJ2-3; D gene ambiguous. CDR3 length: 15 residues. V was pared by 0 bases and J by 1 base, with 9 bases between. Germline CDR1 is SGHNT and CDR2 is YYREEE (reference sequence). Written as DNA, the CDR3 is TGTGCCAGCAGCTTGGGTTTAGGGCGCACAGATACGCAGTATTTT. Protein sequence: CASSLGLGRTDTQYF.